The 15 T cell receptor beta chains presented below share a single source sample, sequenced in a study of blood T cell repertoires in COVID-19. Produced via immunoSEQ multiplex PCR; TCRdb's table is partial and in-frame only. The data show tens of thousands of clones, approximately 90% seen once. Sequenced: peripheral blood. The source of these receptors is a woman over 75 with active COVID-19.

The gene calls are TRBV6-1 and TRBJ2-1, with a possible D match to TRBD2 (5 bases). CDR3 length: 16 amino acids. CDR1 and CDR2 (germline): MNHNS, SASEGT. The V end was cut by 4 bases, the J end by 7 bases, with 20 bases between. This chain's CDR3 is CASSGPSRLRANEQFF. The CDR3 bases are TGTGCCAGCAGTGGGCCTAGCCGCCTCAGAGCAAATGAGCAGTTCTTC.

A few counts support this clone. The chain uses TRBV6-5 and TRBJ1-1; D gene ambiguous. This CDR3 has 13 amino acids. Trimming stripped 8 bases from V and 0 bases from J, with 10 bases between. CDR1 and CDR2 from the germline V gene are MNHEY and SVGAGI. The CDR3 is CASQEGMNTEAFF. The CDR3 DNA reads TGTGCCAGCCAGGAAGGAATGAACACTGAAGCTTTCTTT.

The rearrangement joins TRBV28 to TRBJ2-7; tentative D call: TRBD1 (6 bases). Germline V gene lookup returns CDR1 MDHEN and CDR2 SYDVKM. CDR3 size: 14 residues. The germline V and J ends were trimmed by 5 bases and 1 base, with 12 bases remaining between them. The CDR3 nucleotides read TGTGCCAGCAGTCTTTACGGACAGTCCTACGAGCAGTACTTC. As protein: CASSLYGQSYEQYF.

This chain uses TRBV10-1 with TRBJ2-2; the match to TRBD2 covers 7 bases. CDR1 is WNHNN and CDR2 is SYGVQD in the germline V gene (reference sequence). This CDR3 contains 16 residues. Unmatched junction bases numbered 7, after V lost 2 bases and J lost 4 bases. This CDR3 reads CASSEPRLACTGELFF. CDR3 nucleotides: TGCGCCAGCAGTGAGCCCCGACTAGCCTGCACCGGGGAGCTGTTTTTT.

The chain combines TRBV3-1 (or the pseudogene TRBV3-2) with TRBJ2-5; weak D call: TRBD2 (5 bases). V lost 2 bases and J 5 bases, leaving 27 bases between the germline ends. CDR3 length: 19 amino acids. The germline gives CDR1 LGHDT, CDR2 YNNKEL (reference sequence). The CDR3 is CASSQISLGGPEERETQYF. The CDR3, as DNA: TGTGCCAGCAGCCAAATTTCTCTAGGTGGGCCGGAGGAAAGGGAGACCCAGTACTTC.

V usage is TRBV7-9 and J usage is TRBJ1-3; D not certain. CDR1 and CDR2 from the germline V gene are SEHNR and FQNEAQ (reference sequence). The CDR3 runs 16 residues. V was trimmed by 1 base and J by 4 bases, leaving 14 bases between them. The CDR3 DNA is TGTGCCAGCAGCTTAGTACCTGGACTCAAAGGAAACACCATATATTTT. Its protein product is CASSLVPGLKGNTIYF.

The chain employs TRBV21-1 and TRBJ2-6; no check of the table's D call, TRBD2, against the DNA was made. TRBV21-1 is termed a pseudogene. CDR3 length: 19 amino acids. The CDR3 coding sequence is TGTGCCAGCAGCGCCGAGGGTCAAATCACACTCTCTGGGGCCAACGTCCTGACTTTC. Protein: CASSAEGQITLSGANVLTF.

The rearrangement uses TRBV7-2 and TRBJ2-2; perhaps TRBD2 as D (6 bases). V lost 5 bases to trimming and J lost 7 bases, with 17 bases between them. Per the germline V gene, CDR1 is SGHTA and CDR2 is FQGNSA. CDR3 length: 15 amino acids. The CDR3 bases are TGTGCCAGCAGCCCCTTTGCCGGGAGTGGCGGGGAGCTGTTTTTT. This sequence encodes CASSPFAGSGGELFF.

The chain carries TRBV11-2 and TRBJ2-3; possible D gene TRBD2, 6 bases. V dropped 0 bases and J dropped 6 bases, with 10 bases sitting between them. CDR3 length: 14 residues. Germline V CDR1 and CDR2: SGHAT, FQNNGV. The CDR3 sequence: CASSLDPSVDTQYF. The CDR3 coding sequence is TGTGCCAGCAGCTTAGATCCTAGCGTTGATACGCAGTATTTT.

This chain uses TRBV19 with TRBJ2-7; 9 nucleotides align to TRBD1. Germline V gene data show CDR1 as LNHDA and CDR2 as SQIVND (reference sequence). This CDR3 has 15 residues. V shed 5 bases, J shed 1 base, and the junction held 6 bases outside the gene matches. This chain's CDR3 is CASSPGGQGSYEQYF. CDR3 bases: TGTGCCAGTAGTCCTGGGGGACAGGGATCCTACGAGCAGTACTTC.

CDR3 in amino acids: CASSSGPSGRVYNEQFF. In DNA form, the CDR3 reads TGCGCCAGCAGCTCAGGCCCTAGCGGGAGGGTTTACAATGAGCAGTTCTTC. This chain links TRBV5-1 with TRBJ2-1; 12 bases agree with TRBD2. The germline V gene encodes CDR1 SGHRS and CDR2 YFSETQ. The CDR3 extends over 17 amino acids. Trimming removed 3 bases from V and 4 bases from J; junction bases left unmatched: 8.

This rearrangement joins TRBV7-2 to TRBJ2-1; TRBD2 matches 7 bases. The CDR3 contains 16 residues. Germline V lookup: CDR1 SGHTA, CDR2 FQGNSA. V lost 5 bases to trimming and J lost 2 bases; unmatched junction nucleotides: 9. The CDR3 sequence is CASSLSVLAPYNEQFF. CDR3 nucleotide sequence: TGTGCCAGCAGCCTTAGCGTACTAGCGCCCTACAATGAGCAGTTCTTC.

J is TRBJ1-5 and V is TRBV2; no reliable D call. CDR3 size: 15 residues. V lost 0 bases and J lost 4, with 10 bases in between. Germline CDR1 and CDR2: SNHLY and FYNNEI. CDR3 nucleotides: TGTGCCAGCAGTGAAGCCCCGGGGAGGAATCAGCCCCAGCATTTT. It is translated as CASSEAPGRNQPQHF. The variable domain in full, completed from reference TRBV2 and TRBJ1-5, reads EPEVTQTPSHQVTQMGQEVILRCVPISNHLYFYWYRQILGQKVEFLVSFYNNEISEKSEIFDDQFSVERPDGSNFTLKIRSTKLEDSAMYFCASSEAPGRNQPQHFGDGTRLSIL.

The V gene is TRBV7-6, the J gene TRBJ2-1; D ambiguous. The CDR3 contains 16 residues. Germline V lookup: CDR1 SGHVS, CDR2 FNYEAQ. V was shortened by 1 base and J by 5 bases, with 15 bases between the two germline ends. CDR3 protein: CASSLEKSVRNNEQFF. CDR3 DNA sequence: TGTGCCAGCAGCTTAGAGAAATCAGTCAGGAACAATGAGCAGTTCTTC.

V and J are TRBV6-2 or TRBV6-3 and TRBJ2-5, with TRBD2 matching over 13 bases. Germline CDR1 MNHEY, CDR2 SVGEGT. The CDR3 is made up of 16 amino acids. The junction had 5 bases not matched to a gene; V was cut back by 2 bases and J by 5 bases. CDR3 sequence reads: CASSYGLAGVGETQYF. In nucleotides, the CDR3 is TGTGCCAGCAGTTACGGACTAGCGGGAGTAGGGGAGACCCAGTACTTC.